Sequencing of this T cell receptor beta chain was carried out in a study of T cells after yellow fever vaccination. Template switching with 5'RACE generated the TCR cDNA and added a universal primer site and UMIs. A single record per CDR3 protein comes from TCRdb applying MiXCR to the 5' RACE reads. This sample has about 240,000 distinct CDR3 sequences, with 6.9% found just once. For this clonotype: What it recognizes is unknown.

The CDR3 loop spans 14 amino acids. With 5 bases removed from V and 1 base from J, the gap between germline ends came to 9 bases. General observations from the study: The secondary response was weaker but peaked faster, day 5 versus 15. At approximately 96% for CD4 and approximately 89% for CD8, most primary-vaccination clones showed up again after the booster. High-abundance clonotypes from the bulk population could contaminate FACS-sorted repertoires.

The specimen comprised CD4+ T cells sorted from PBMCs, sampled 15 days after the yellow fever booster vaccination. The gene calls are TRBV23-1 and TRBJ1-5; D gene unclear. TRBV23-1 is assigned to the ORF class and has an uncertain function. The TCR originated in a man aged 25 to 45 who received the YFV17D yellow fever vaccine. CDR3 region: CASSEHPSNQPQHF. The CDR3 DNA is TGCGCCAGCAGTGAGCACCCCAGCAATCAGCCCCAGCATTTT.